This T cell receptor (beta chain) is drawn from a study of control samples from healthy donors and cancer patients. Method: immunoSEQ multiplex PCR; TCRdb's copy keeps in-frame clones and lacks some. In the table there are about 110,000 clones, around nine tenths of which are singletons. CDR3 length: 14 residues. Per the germline V gene, CDR1 is SGHDT and CDR2 is YYEEEE. V was shortened by 1 base and J by 9 bases, with 14 bases between the two germline ends. This clone was counted once. What was sequenced was blood. The genes are TRBV5-6 and TRBJ2-1; TRBD2 is a possible D gene (5 bases). This TCR was recovered from a human donor in good health. The donor label of this sample is uncertain. In DNA form, the CDR3 reads TGTGCCAGCAGCTTGTATGCTGATCGGGGTGAGCAGTTCTTC. It codes for CASSLYADRGEQFF. The full variable domain, with the rest looked up from reference TRBV5-6 and TRBJ2-1, is DAGVTQSPTHLIKTRGQQVTLRCSPKSGHDTVSWYQQALGQGPQFIFQYYEEEERQRGNFPDRFSGHQFPNYSSELNVNALLLGDSALYLCASSLYADRGEQFFGPGTRLTVL.